These T cell receptor beta chains were read from a single sample in a study of T cell responses to AZD1222 COVID-19 vaccine. This table comes from immunoSEQ multiplex PCR, and its TCRdb copy is limited to in-frame clones, with some not included. The profile shows 40,000 to 60,000 clones, approximately 90% of them singletons. The sequenced sample was peripheral blood, obtained 28 days after the second AZD1222 dose. The receptors were gathered from an adult who received the AZD1222 COVID-19 vaccine. Each CDR3 is given with its conserved first and last residue. Fields, in order: CDR3 DNA, CDR3 protein, V gene, J gene, CDR3 length, clone size, D gene. A D gene is named only where the DNA matches it firmly. Not all rows give a size; the values are once, few, many and, for expanded clones, a class.

TGTGCCAGCTGTAGGGCAACGAACACTGAAGCTTTCTTT	CASCRATNTEAFF	TRBV2	TRBJ1-1	13	.	.
TGTGCCAGCAGCCAAGATGGGGAGGGGGTGAACACTGAAGCTTTCTTT	CASSQDGEGVNTEAFF	TRBV14	TRBJ1-1	16	.	.
TGTGCCAGCAGCCCTAGCGGGCCTTACAATGAGCAGTTCTTC	CASSPSGPYNEQFF	TRBV7-3	TRBJ2-1	14	.	TRBD2
TGCGCCAGCAGCTTGGAACCCCCCTTCTCGCAGCGGGAGGGCCTCAATGAGCAGTTCTTC	CASSLEPPFSQREGLNEQFF	TRBV5-1	TRBJ2-1	20	.	TRBD2
TGTGCCAGCAGCATGACCCCTACAGGGATCTCTGGCTACACCTTC	CASSMTPTGISGYTF	TRBV5-4	TRBJ1-2	15	.	.
TGTGCCAGCACCAGAGACAGGAGTACAAACATTCAGTACTTC	CASTRDRSTNIQYF	TRBV2	TRBJ2-4	14	.	.
TGTGCCAGCAGCTTCCCAACTAGCGTACCCTTCGATACGCAGTATTTT	CASSFPTSVPFDTQYF	TRBV7-2	TRBJ2-3	16	.	TRBD2
TGTGCCAGCAGCTCCGACGGACAATATTCACCCCTCCACTTT	CASSSDGQYSPLHF	TRBV7-2	TRBJ1-6	14	.	.
TGCGCCAGCAGCTTTGCCGGGACAACCCTTTCCGAGCAGTACTTC	CASSFAGTTLSEQYF	TRBV5-1	TRBJ2-7	15	.	.
TGTGCCGCACAGCGGGGGCGCAGGAACGAGCAGTACTTC	CAAQRGRRNEQYF	TRBV6-5	TRBJ2-7	13	few	TRBD2
TGTGCCAGCAATGACGCGATTAACTATGGCTACACCTTC	CASNDAINYGYTF	TRBV28	TRBJ1-2	13	.	.
TGTGCCAGCAGCTTAACGGGCCCAGGAACGGGGGAAAAACTGTTTTTT	CASSLTGPGTGEKLFF	TRBV7-3	TRBJ1-4	16	.	.
TGTGCCACCCCGGGTCGCGCCGGGGAGCTGTTTTTT	CATPGRAGELFF	TRBV28	TRBJ2-2	12	few	.
TGTGCCATCACAAGCGGTCCTACCTACGAGCAGTACTTC	CAITSGPTYEQYF	TRBV10-3	TRBJ2-7	13	.	.
TGTGCCAGCAGTTTAAACCGCCCTCTTCGAGCCAACGTCCTGACTTTC	CASSLNRPLRANVLTF	TRBV28	TRBJ2-6	16	.	.
TGTGCCAGCAGTAGGTTTCGGCAGAGGAACACTGAAGCTTTCTTT	CASSRFRQRNTEAFF	TRBV6-5	TRBJ1-1	15	.	.
TGTGCCAGCAGTTTACGAGGGTTTACGGGCAATCAGCCCCAGCATTTT	CASSLRGFTGNQPQHF	TRBV28	TRBJ1-5	16	.	.
TGTGCCAGCAGCCAAGATTTGAGGTCAAGCTCCTACGAGCAGTACTTC	CASSQDLRSSSYEQYF	TRBV3-1/TRBV3-2	TRBJ2-7	16	.	.
TGCGCCAGCAGTGAGTCCCCTAGCGGGGGCTACGAGCAGTACTTC	CASSESPSGGYEQYF	TRBV10-2	TRBJ2-7	15	.	TRBD2
TGTGCCATCAGTGAGTCGCGAGCGGGAGGGGGCAATGAGCAGTTCTTC	CAISESRAGGGNEQFF	TRBV10-3	TRBJ2-1	16	.	TRBD2
TGTGCCAGCAGCCGAAAGGGGACCGCGAACACCGGGGAGCTGTTTTTT	CASSRKGTANTGELFF	TRBV3-1/TRBV3-2	TRBJ2-2	16	.	.
TGTGCCAGCAGCCCGGGGACAGGGGCCGAAAAACTGTTTTTT	CASSPGTGAEKLFF	TRBV11-2	TRBJ1-4	14	.	TRBD1
TGTGCCAGCAGCCCCCTTACAGGGTGGAGCACTGAAGCTTTCTTT	CASSPLTGWSTEAFF	TRBV11-2	TRBJ1-1	15	.	.
TGTGCCAGCACCCGGAGGGTCTACTCCTACAATGAGCAGTTCTTC	CASTRRVYSYNEQFF	TRBV28	TRBJ2-1	15	.	.
TGTGCCAGCAGCCCCACTCTAGCGGGAGGCGAGCAGTACTTC	CASSPTLAGGEQYF	TRBV9	TRBJ2-7	14	.	TRBD2
TGCGCCAGCAGCCTAGATTGGGGCAGGAGGGAAGCTTTCTTT	CASSLDWGRREAFF	TRBV5-1	TRBJ1-1	14	.	.
TGTGCCAGCGTTAAGGCCGGGAAAAGCACTGAAGCTTTCTTT	CASVKAGKSTEAFF	TRBV28	TRBJ1-1	14	.	.
TGTGCCAGCCTGGGGGGCAGGGGCGAGATTCAGCCCCAGCATTTT	CASLGGRGEIQPQHF	TRBV2	TRBJ1-5	15	.	.
TGTGCCAGCAGCGTAGGGGAGACGGTCTATGGCTACACCTTC	CASSVGETVYGYTF	TRBV9	TRBJ1-2	14	.	.
TGTGCCAGCAGTGAAGCGCAGGGCTCTGGAAACACCATATATTTT	CASSEAQGSGNTIYF	TRBV6-1	TRBJ1-3	15	.	.
TGCAGCGTTAGGGGAGAGGGAAGCTCTGGAAACACCATATATTTT	CSVRGEGSSGNTIYF	TRBV29-1	TRBJ1-3	15	.	.
TGTGCCAGTAGCCCAGGGACAGTCGGCTACACCTTC	CASSPGTVGYTF	TRBV19	TRBJ1-2	12	.	TRBD1
TGTGCCTGGAGTGTAAGGGTAACAGGGCGAAATTCACCCCTCCACTTT	CAWSVRVTGRNSPLHF	TRBV30	TRBJ1-6	16	.	.
TGTGCCACCAGTCGACAGACTAATGAAAAACTGTTTTTT	CATSRQTNEKLFF	TRBV15	TRBJ1-4	13	.	.
TGTGCCAGCAGCTTAGATTTGACAGTCCTATTACCTTTCTTT	CASSLDLTVLLPFF	TRBV11-2	TRBJ1-1	14	.	.
TGTGCCAGCAGGATGTGGCTCACCACTGAAGCTTTCTTT	CASRMWLTTEAFF	TRBV12-3/TRBV12-4	TRBJ1-1	13	.	.
TGTGCCAGCAGACCCGACATGGGACTCTCGACTGAAGCTTTCTTT	CASRPDMGLSTEAFF	TRBV6-5	TRBJ1-1	15	.	.
TGTGCCAGCAGCCAAGGGATTACTAGCGGGACCCACATCCGCTACAATGAGCAGTTCTTC	CASSQGITSGTHIRYNEQFF	TRBV4-2	TRBJ2-1	20	.	TRBD2